The 8 T cell receptor beta chains below were found in one sample sequenced in a study of blood T cell repertoires in COVID-19. The repertoire was sequenced with immunoSEQ multiplex PCR; TCRdb's copy has only in-frame clones and lacks some. The data contain roughly 150,000 clones, about four fifths of them singletons. The sample was peripheral blood. These receptor sequences come from a woman in her fifties or sixties with COVID-19, enrolled during active disease.

The rearrangement joins TRBV5-1 to TRBJ1-3; a weak D match, TRBD1 (6 bases). V was cut by 4 bases and J by 4 bases, with 9 bases left in between. The V gene's germline CDR1 is SGHRS and CDR2 YFSETQ. The CDR3 runs to 13 residues. CDR3 bases: TGCGCCAGCAGCGCGGACAGCGGAAACACCATATATTTT. Its translation: CASSADSGNTIYF.

V usage is TRBV28 and J usage is TRBJ1-2, with TRBD1 matching over 10 bases. V was clipped by 4 bases and J by 8 bases; unmatched bases: 7. CDR1 and CDR2 from the germline V gene are MDHEN and SYDVKM. This CDR3 comprises 14 residues. The DNA of the CDR3 is TGTGCCAGCAGTTCCGGGACAGGGGTGCAGGGCTACACCTTC. Amino acids: CASSSGTGVQGYTF.

The V and J genes are TRBV3-1 (or the pseudogene TRBV3-2) and TRBJ1-2, with 9 nucleotides matching TRBD1. The CDR3 has 15 amino acids. Unmatched junction bases numbered 3, after V lost 0 bases and J lost 4 bases. Germline loops: CDR1 LGHDT, CDR2 YNNKEL (reference sequence). CDR3: CASSQDAQGAYGYTF. In DNA form, the CDR3 reads TGTGCCAGCAGCCAAGATGCACAGGGGGCCTATGGCTACACCTTC.

Only one count was recorded for this clone. The V call is TRBV10-3, the J call TRBJ2-1; 10 bases are shared with TRBD2. Unmatched junction bases numbered 11, after V lost 10 bases and J lost 8 bases. The length of the CDR3 is 14 residues. Per germline, CDR1 ENHRY and CDR2 SYGVKD. The CDR3 loop reads CATSLAGKSDEQFF. CDR3 in DNA: TGTGCCACCTCACTAGCGGGGAAAAGCGATGAGCAGTTCTTC.

V usage is TRBV11-3 and J usage is TRBJ2-5; 13 bases line up with TRBD2. This CDR3 has 18 residues. From germline, CDR1 is SGHNT and CDR2 YENEEA. V lost 8 bases and J lost 2; bases outside the gene matches: 14. The CDR3 DNA reads as TGTGCCAGCCCGAACGCCCTTGGGACTAGCGGGGAACAAGAGACCCAGTACTTC. It translates to CASPNALGTSGEQETQYF.

This clone was seen a handful of times. V usage is TRBV30 and J usage is TRBJ1-5; D call uncertain. The length of the CDR3 is 15 residues. Trimming stripped 2 bases from V and 4 bases from J, with 15 bases between. Germline V gene lookup returns CDR1 GTSNPN and CDR2 SVGIG (reference sequence). The CDR3 DNA sequence: TGTGCCTGGAGTCCTCTGACGGGATCAAATCAGCCCCAGCATTTT. Translating it yields CAWSPLTGSNQPQHF.

The table lists this clone with a few counts. The rearrangement links TRBV27 to TRBJ2-3; TRBD2 matches 8 bases. Germline assignment: CDR1 MNHEY and CDR2 SMNVEV (reference sequence). Trimming removed 3 bases from V and 6 bases from J; junction bases left unmatched: 17. The CDR3 has 18 residues. CDR3 sequence reads: CASSFYPTWTSPIDTQYF. For the CDR3, the DNA is TGTGCCAGCAGTTTCTACCCCACCTGGACTAGCCCCATCGATACGCAGTATTTT.

J is TRBJ1-6 and V is TRBV5-5, with D possibly matching TRBD1 (5 bases). The CDR3 has 17 residues. Trimming removed 4 bases at V and 8 bases at J, with 22 bases between. Per the germline V gene, CDR1 is SGHKS and CDR2 is YYEKEE (reference sequence). In DNA, the CDR3 is TGTGCCAGCAGCGGATTGGGGCCCAGGGTTGGGGATTCACCCCTCCACTTT. Translated, it gives CASSGLGPRVGDSPLHF. Full variable domain (remainder filled in from reference TRBV5-5 and TRBJ1-6): DAGVTQSPTHLIKTRGQQVTLRCSPISGHKSVSWYQQVLGQGPQFIFQYYEKEERGRGNFPDRFSARQFPNYSSELNVNALLLGDSALYLCASSGLGPRVGDSPLHFGNGTRLTVT.